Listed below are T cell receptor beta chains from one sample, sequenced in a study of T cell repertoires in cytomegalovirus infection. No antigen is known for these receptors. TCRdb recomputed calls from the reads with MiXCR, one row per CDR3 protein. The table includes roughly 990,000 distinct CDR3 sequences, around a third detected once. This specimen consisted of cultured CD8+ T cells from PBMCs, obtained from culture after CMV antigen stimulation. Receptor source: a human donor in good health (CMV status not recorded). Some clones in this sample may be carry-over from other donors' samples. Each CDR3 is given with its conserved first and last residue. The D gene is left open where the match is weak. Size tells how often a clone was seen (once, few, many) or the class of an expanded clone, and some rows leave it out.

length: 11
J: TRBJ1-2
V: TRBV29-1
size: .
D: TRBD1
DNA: TGCAGCGTGCGGACAGGGAACGAACGCCTGTTC
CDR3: CSVRTGNERLF

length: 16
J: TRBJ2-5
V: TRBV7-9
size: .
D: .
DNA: TGTGCCAGCAGCTCAGTGGGAGGCGGGGTACGAGAGACCCAGTACTTC
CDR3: CASSSVGGGVRETQYF

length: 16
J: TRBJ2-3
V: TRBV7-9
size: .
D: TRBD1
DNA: TGTGCCAGCAGCCCGAAGGACAGGGGAGGCACAGATACGCAGTATTTT
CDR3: CASSPKDRGGTDTQYF

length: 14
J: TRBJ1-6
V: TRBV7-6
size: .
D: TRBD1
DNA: TGTGCCAGCAGCGTGACAGGGTTCGATTCACCCCTCCACTTT
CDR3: CASSVTGFDSPLHF

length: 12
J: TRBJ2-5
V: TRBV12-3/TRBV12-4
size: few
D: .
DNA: TGTGCCAGCTCGGAAGTGGGGGAGACCCAGTACTTC
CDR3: CASSEVGETQYF

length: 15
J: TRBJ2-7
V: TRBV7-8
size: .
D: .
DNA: TGTGCCAGCAGCTTAGCGAAGGGATCTTACGGCGAGCAGTACTTC
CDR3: CASSLAKGSYGEQYF

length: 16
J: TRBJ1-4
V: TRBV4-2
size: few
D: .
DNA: TGTGCCAGCAGCCAAGCAATTACGGGGTACGGAGAAAAACTGTTTTTT
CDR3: CASSQAITGYGEKLFF

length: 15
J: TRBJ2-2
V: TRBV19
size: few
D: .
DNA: TGTGCCAGTAGTATAGCGATAGCGGATGCCGGGGAGCTGTTTTTT
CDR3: CASSIAIADAGELFF

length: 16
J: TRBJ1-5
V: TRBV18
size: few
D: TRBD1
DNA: TGTGCCAGCTCACCGAGGTTCAGGGGGGGCAATCAGCCCCAGCATTTT
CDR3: CASSPRFRGGNQPQHF

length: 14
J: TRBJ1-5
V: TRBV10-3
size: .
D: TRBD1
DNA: TGTGCCACCAATGACAGGGCTAGCAATCAGCCCCAGCATTTT
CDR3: CATNDRASNQPQHF

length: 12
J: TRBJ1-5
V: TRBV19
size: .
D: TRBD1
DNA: TGTGCCACCAAGACAGGGTATCAGCCCCAGCATTTT
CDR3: CATKTGYQPQHF

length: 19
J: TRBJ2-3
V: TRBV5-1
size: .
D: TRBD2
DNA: TGCGCCAGCAGCTTGGCCTTTCTAGCGGGGGGGCCTGGCACAGATACGCAGTATTTT
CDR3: CASSLAFLAGGPGTDTQYF

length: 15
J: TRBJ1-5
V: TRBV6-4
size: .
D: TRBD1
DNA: TGTGCCAGCAGTGACTTTAAACAGGGGGATCAGCCCCAGCATTTT
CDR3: CASSDFKQGDQPQHF

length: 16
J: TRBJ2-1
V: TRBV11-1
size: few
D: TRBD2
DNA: TGTGCCAGCAGCCCCCCGGGACTAGGGGACTACAATGAGCAGTTCTTC
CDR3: CASSPPGLGDYNEQFF

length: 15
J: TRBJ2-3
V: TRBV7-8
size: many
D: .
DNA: TGTGCCAGCAGCCCCGTGAGGGCTAGCACAGATACGCAGTATTTT
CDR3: CASSPVRASTDTQYF

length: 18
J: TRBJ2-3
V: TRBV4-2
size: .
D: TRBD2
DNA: TGTGCCAGCAGCCAATCCCGGACTAGCGGGGGGGAGGCAGATACGCAGTATTTT
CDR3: CASSQSRTSGGEADTQYF

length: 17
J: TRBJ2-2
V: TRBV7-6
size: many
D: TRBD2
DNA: TGTGCCAGCAGCTTCCAGCGGGGGGGCCCGGGGACCGGGGAGCTGTTTTTT
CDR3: CASSFQRGGPGTGELFF

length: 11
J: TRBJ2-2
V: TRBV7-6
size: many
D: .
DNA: TGTGCCACCTTAGCTTCCGGGGAGCTGTTTTTT
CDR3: CATLASGELFF

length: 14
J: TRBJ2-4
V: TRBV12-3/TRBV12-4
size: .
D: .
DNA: TGTGCCAGCAGTTTCGGGGTAGCCAAAAACATTCAGTACTTC
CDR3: CASSFGVAKNIQYF

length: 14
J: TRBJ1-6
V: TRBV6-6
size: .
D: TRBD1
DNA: TGTGCCAGCAGTTACGGTTCAGGGGGTAGTTCCCTCCACTTT
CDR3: CASSYGSGGSSLHF

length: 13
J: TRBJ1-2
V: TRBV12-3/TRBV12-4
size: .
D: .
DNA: TGTGCCAGCAGTCTGGGAAGGAGGAATGGCTACACCTTC
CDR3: CASSLGRRNGYTF

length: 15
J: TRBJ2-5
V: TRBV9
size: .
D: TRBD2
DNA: TGTGCCAGCAGCCCGGGGGGGCGGGCTCAAGAGACCCAGTACTTC
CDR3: CASSPGGRAQETQYF

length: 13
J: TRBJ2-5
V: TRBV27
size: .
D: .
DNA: TGTGCCAGCAGTTCAATCCGCCAAGAGACCCAGTACTTC
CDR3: CASSSIRQETQYF

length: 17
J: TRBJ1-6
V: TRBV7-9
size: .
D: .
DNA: TGTGCCAGCAGCGGTAGGACTGCCCCCTCCTATAATTCACCCCTCCACTTT
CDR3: CASSGRTAPSYNSPLHF

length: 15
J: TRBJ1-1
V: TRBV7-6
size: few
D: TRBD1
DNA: TGTGCCAGCAGCTCGCCGACAGGGAGGAACACTGAAGCTTTCTTT
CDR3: CASSSPTGRNTEAFF

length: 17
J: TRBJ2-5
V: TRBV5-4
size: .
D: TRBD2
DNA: TGTGCCAGCACCCCAGAGGGTAGCGGGGGGGCCGGGGAGACCCAGTACTTC
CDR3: CASTPEGSGGAGETQYF

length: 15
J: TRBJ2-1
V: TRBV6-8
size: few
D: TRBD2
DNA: TGTGCCAGCAGTCTAGTTAGCGGGGGAGATGATGAGCAGTTCTTC
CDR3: CASSLVSGGDDEQFF

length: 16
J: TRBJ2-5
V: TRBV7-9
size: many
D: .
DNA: TGTGCCAGCAGCTTCCAGGGGTTTCAGTACCAAGAGACCCAGTACTTC
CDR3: CASSFQGFQYQETQYF

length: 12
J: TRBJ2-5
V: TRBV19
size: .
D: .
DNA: TGTGCCACAAGGGACCCACAGAAGACCCAGTACTTC
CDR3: CATRDPQKTQYF

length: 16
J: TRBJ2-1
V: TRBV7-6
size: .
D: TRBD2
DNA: TGTGCCAGCAGCCAGGCCGGGGGGAGCTCCTACAATGAGCAGTTCTTC
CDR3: CASSQAGGSSYNEQFF

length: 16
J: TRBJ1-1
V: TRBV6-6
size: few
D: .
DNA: TGTGCCAGCAGTCCAACCTCGTGGGGGGAGAACACTGAAGCTTTCTTT
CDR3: CASSPTSWGENTEAFF